The clone carrying this TCR beta chain is labeled as medium-sized (0.01 to 0.1%). The sample is drawn from a study of T cells after yellow fever vaccination. Study summary: Using CD3, CD45RA, CCR7 and CD95, the EM, EMRA, CM and Tscm memory subsets were sorted. The fractions with low cell numbers were processed using SMART-Seq v4 Ultra Low Input.

TCRdb passed the 5' RACE reads through MiXCR, listing each CDR3 protein once. The sample shows over 25,000 distinct CDR3 sequences, over 9.5% of them seen only once. The junction had 7 bases not matched to a gene; V was cut back by 0 bases and J by 5 bases. The V gene's germline CDR1 is LGHNA and CDR2 YNFKEQ. The CDR3 is made up of 15 amino acids. The sequence derives from a man in his late teens or twenties who received the YFV17D yellow fever vaccine. V and J are TRBV4-2 and TRBJ2-7, with TRBD2 matching 7 bases. This sample comprised PBMCs, either bulk or a sorted T-cell subset (CD4+, CD8+, memory, or dextramer-sorted; not recorded which), obtained less than 16 days after the first yellow fever vaccination. CDR3 coding DNA: TGTGCCAGCAGCCAAGATTCGAGCGGGGACGACGAGCAGTACTTC. This translates into CASSQDSSGDDEQYF.